The 23 T cell receptor beta chains listed next were all sequenced from one sample in a study of T cell responses to AZD1222 COVID-19 vaccine. TCRdb's table, derived via immunoSEQ multiplex PCR, lists solely in-frame clones and lacks some. The data show about 140,000 clones, around 91% seen once. The sample was peripheral blood, taken on day 0 of AZD1222 vaccination. These receptors all come from an adult in good health.

The V gene is TRBV27, the J gene TRBJ2-2; D possibly matches TRBD1 or TRBD2 (6 bases each). CDR1 and CDR2 from the germline V gene are MNHEY and SMNVEV (reference sequence). The CDR3 spans 15 residues. V gave up 8 bases and J gave up 7 bases, with 20 bases separating them. CDR3: CASSTQGGTVGELFF. CDR3 DNA sequence: TGTGCCAGCTCCACACAGGGCGGGACGGTCGGGGAGCTGTTTTTT.

The chain employs TRBV28 and TRBJ2-7; 7 nucleotides align to TRBD2. The junction had 13 bases not matched to a gene; V was cut back by 7 bases and J by 1 base. Germline CDR1 reads MDHEN; CDR2 reads SYDVKM. The CDR3 has 16 residues. This chain's CDR3 is CASTPSGVSPSYEQYF. The DNA for the CDR3 is TGTGCCAGCACACCTAGCGGTGTATCACCATCCTACGAGCAGTACTTC.

As DNA, the CDR3 is TGTGCCAGCAGCTTGGTTTCTAGCGGGACTGGGGCCAACGTCCTGACTTTC. Encoded protein: CASSLVSSGTGANVLTF. The chain carries TRBV5-4 and TRBJ2-6, with TRBD2 matching 9 bases. The CDR3 has 17 amino acids. Germline values: CDR1 SGHNT, CDR2 YYREEE (reference sequence). J gave up 2 bases and V 0 bases, and 3 bases lay outside the gene matches. The full variable domain, in which reference TRBV5-4 and TRBJ2-6 provide the parts outside the CDR3, is ETGVTQSPTHLIKTRGQQVTLRCSSQSGHNTVSWYQQALGQGPQFIFQYYREEENGRGNFPPRFSGLQFPNYSSELNVNALELDDSALYLCASSLVSSGTGANVLTFGAGSRLTVL.

The chain uses TRBV5-1 and TRBJ2-7; 11 bases are a match to TRBD2. The CDR3 is made up of 17 amino acids. The V and J ends lost 0 bases and 0 bases, in that order; junction bases with no gene match: 5. The germline V gene encodes CDR1 SGHRS and CDR2 YFSETQ. DNA of the CDR3: TGCGCCAGCAGCTTGGCTAGCGGGGGGTCTAGCTCCTACGAGCAGTACTTC. Encoded protein: CASSLASGGSSSYEQYF. Full variable domain (outside the CDR3, taken from reference TRBV5-1 and TRBJ2-7): KAGVTQTPRYLIKTRGQQVTLSCSPISGHRSVSWYQQTPGQGLQFLFEYFSETQRNKGNFPGRFSGRQFSNSRSEMNVSTLELGDSALYLCASSLASGGSSSYEQYFGPGTRLTVT.

V and J are TRBV27 and TRBJ2-3; D remains unclear. The CDR3 consists of 14 residues. CDR1 is MNHEY, CDR2 SMNVEV, per germline (reference sequence). Trimming took 3 bases from V and 0 from J, leaving 7 bases between them. The CDR3 region is CASSFLDSTDTQYF. CDR3 bases: TGTGCCAGCAGTTTTCTTGACAGCACAGATACGCAGTATTTT.

The chain employs TRBV27 and TRBJ1-1; D is unresolved. Trimming stripped 2 bases from V and 3 bases from J, with 22 bases between. Germline CDR1 MNHEY, CDR2 SMNVEV (reference sequence). The CDR3 totals 18 residues. Here the CDR3 reads CASSLPHKGWFLHTEAFF. CDR3 sequence (DNA): TGTGCCAGCAGTTTACCCCATAAGGGATGGTTCCTTCACACTGAAGCTTTCTTT.

The DNA for the CDR3 is TGTGCCAGCAGCTATAGCGGGAGGGCCGCAGAGACCCAGTACTTC. Encoded protein: CASSYSGRAAETQYF. This rearrangement joins TRBV9 to TRBJ2-5; 11 bases match TRBD2. Trimming removed 4 bases from V and 4 bases from J; junction bases left unmatched: 6. Looked up from germline, CDR1 is SGDLS and CDR2 is YYNGEE. The CDR3 runs 15 residues.

V is TRBV19 and J is TRBJ1-1; D not resolved. This CDR3 spans 12 amino acids. Trimming shortened V by 4 bases and J by 2 bases, and 5 bases separated the two germline ends. Germline lookup yields CDR1 LNHDA and CDR2 SQIVND (reference sequence). CDR3 residues: CASSTRNTEAFF. In DNA form, the CDR3 reads TGTGCCAGTAGTACCAGAAACACTGAAGCTTTCTTT.

The rearrangement joins TRBV30 to TRBJ1-5; weak D call: TRBD1 (5 bases). With 1 base removed from V and 6 bases from J, the gap between germline ends came to 10 bases. The CDR3 has 13 amino acids. Germline-derived CDR1 and CDR2 are GTSNPN and SVGIG (reference sequence). CDR3 DNA sequence: TGTGCCTGGAGTGAGGGGTATGGTCAGCCCCAGCATTTT. Translating gives CAWSEGYGQPQHF.

This clone came up once. The CDR3 DNA is TGTGCCAGCAGCAAAGGAGGAGGGGGTATTGGCTACACCTTC. This gives the protein CASSKGGGGIGYTF. The J gene is TRBJ1-2, the V gene TRBV5-4; tentative D call: TRBD1 (6 bases). V shed 4 bases and J shed 7 bases, with 17 bases lying between them. Germline CDR1 is SGHNT and CDR2 is YYREEE (reference sequence). This CDR3 has 14 amino acids.

This clone was recorded only once. The chain employs TRBV18 and TRBJ1-1; no firm D call. Trimming stripped 4 bases from V and 2 bases from J, with 20 bases between. This CDR3 contains 17 residues. In germline, CDR1 is KGHSH, CDR2 LQKENI. The CDR3 bases are TGTGCCAGCTCACACCGTGGCTCGGTTGGGCAAAACACTGAAGCTTTCTTT. It yields the protein CASSHRGSVGQNTEAFF.

J is TRBJ2-1 and V is TRBV19; D is possibly TRBD1 (6 bases). V was shortened by 5 bases and J by 3 bases, with 23 bases between the two germline ends. This CDR3 comprises 18 residues. Germline V gives CDR1 LNHDA, CDR2 SQIVND (reference sequence). CDR3 sequence: CASSLSITGLGSYNEQFF. For the CDR3, the DNA is TGTGCCAGTAGTCTCAGTATCACAGGGTTGGGGAGCTACAATGAGCAGTTCTTC.

The rearrangement uses TRBV19 and TRBJ2-7; D assignment may be TRBD1 or TRBD2 (5 bases each). Germline CDR1 and CDR2: LNHDA and SQIVND (reference sequence). V was clipped by 5 bases and J by 0 bases, with 17 bases between them. CDR3 size: 16 residues. CDR3 sequence reads: CASSEGPGRSSYEQYF. In DNA, the CDR3 is TGTGCCAGTAGTGAGGGGCCGGGACGTAGCTCCTACGAGCAGTACTTC.

The CDR3 spells CASSVGQGAFYGYTF. The CDR3 bases are TGTGCCAGCAGCGTAGGACAGGGGGCGTTTTATGGCTACACCTTC. The chain has TRBV9 and TRBJ1-2; 10 positions match TRBD1. Germline trimming cut 0 bases from V and 5 bases from J; bases unmatched to any gene: 4. CDR3 length: 15 amino acids. Germline V gene sequence: CDR1 SGDLS, CDR2 YYNGEE. Supplemented by reference TRBV9 and TRBJ1-2, the full variable domain reads DSGVTQTPKHLITATGQRVTLRCSPRSGDLSVYWYQQSLDQGLQFLIQYYNGEERAKGNILERFSAQQFPDLHSELNLSSLELGDSALYFCASSVGQGAFYGYTFGSGTRLTVV.

The V and J genes are TRBV7-2 and TRBJ1-2, with 9 bases fitting TRBD1. V was clipped by 6 bases and J by 3 bases; unmatched bases: 2. The CDR3 length is 13 residues. Germline values: CDR1 SGHTA, CDR2 FQGNSA. This CDR3 reads CASSRQGDYGYTF. The CDR3 DNA follows: TGTGCCAGCAGTCGACAGGGGGACTATGGCTACACCTTC. The full variable domain, completed using reference TRBV7-2 and TRBJ1-2, is GAGVSQSPSNKVTEKGKDVELRCDPISGHTALYWYRQSLGQGLEFLIYFQGNSAPDKSGLPSDRFSAERTGGSVSTLTIQRTQQEDSAVYLCASSRQGDYGYTFGSGTRLTVV.

The J gene is TRBJ1-1, the V gene TRBV29-1; tentatively, D is TRBD1 (6 bases). The V and J ends lost 4 bases and 5 bases respectively, with 17 bases between them. CDR3 size: 14 residues. Germline assignment: CDR1 SQVTM and CDR2 ANQGSEA. CDR3 sequence: CSVVGFTGRTEAFF. The CDR3, as DNA: TGCAGCGTTGTGGGCTTTACAGGGCGAACTGAAGCTTTCTTT.

The chain carries TRBV27 and TRBJ1-2; weak D call: TRBD1 (6 bases). Trimming removed 5 bases at V and 4 bases at J, with 14 bases between. Germline CDR1 and CDR2: MNHEY and SMNVEV (reference sequence). The CDR3 runs to 14 residues. The DNA of the CDR3 is TGTGCCAGCAGTCCCTCGGGACACCTCTATGGCTACACCTTC. Translation gives CASSPSGHLYGYTF.

The chain employs TRBV6-6 and TRBJ1-2; 10 bases fit TRBD1. The CDR3 extends over 15 amino acids. Per germline, CDR1 MNHNY and CDR2 SVGAGI (reference sequence). With 5 bases clipped from V and 7 bases from J, the junction kept 10 bases outside the gene matches. This CDR3 is CASSRTGTGVTGYTF. DNA for the CDR3: TGTGCCAGCAGTCGTACCGGGACAGGGGTTACTGGCTACACCTTC.

The CDR3 here is CASSLWQENDGYTF. The DNA of the CDR3 is TGTGCCAGCAGCTTATGGCAAGAGAACGATGGCTACACCTTC. This chain connects TRBV5-8 to TRBJ1-2; D remains ambiguous. The V gene's germline CDR1 is SGHTS and CDR2 YDEGEE. The V end lost 2 bases, the J end lost 6 bases, and 14 bases lay between the germline ends. The length of the CDR3 is 14 residues.

The chain joins TRBV11-2 to TRBJ2-5; D gene ambiguous. Trimming pared 3 bases from V and 4 bases from J, leaving 12 bases between. This CDR3 region has 14 residues. Germline lookup yields CDR1 SGHAT and CDR2 FQNNGV. CDR3 residues: CASSLSTTRETQYF. The CDR3 coding sequence is TGTGCCAGCAGCTTGAGTACGACAAGAGAGACCCAGTACTTC.

The V call is TRBV7-9, the J call TRBJ2-7, with a tentative D call TRBD2 (5 bases). V was pared by 0 bases and J by 7 bases, with 7 bases between. Looked up from germline, CDR1 is SEHNR and CDR2 is FQNEAQ (reference sequence). The CDR3 loop spans 12 amino acids. Written as DNA, the CDR3 is TGTGCCAGCAGCTTAGCATCGGGGGAGCAGTACTTC. This translates into CASSLASGEQYF.

The gene calls are TRBV4-1 and TRBJ1-3, with no clear D. The CDR3 sequence is 14 residues long. In germline, CDR1 is MGHRA, CDR2 YSYEKL. V was cut by 2 bases and J by 4 bases, with 9 bases left in between. CDR3 nucleotides: TGCGCCAGCAGCCAATTCCAGCAGGGAAACACCATATATTTT. Translation: CASSQFQQGNTIYF.

The chain recombines TRBV28 with TRBJ1-2; 7 nucleotides agree with TRBD1. The CDR3 covers 14 residues. The J segment lost 5 bases and the V segment lost 6 bases, leaving 9 bases of the junction unmatched. Germline assignment: CDR1 MDHEN and CDR2 SYDVKM. This CDR3 is CASSGQVGTYGYTF. CDR3 coding DNA: TGTGCCAGCAGCGGACAGGTGGGGACGTATGGCTACACCTTC.